This T cell receptor beta chain was sequenced for a study of OX40 agonist ivuxolimab in advanced cancers. Study context: An agonistic human IgG2 monoclonal antibody against OX40 (CD134) was given. Patients were treated with intravenous ivuxolimab, dosed at 0.01 to 10 mg/kg and infused every 2 weeks. Dose-escalation subjects each had hepatocellular carcinoma, melanoma, renal cell or head and neck cancer.

Germline assignment: CDR1 KGHSH and CDR2 LQKENI. This CDR3 comprises 13 residues. The germline V and J ends were trimmed by 4 bases and 7 bases, with 10 bases remaining between them. About this clone: Its antigen is unknown.

Clones were sequenced by immunoSEQ multiplex PCR, and TCRdb holds only the in-frame ones, with some missing. Of some 60,000 clones detected, around 85% appear once; the ten largest clones hold approximately 15%. Study results and limitations: At doses 0.1 to 3.0 mg/kg, CD4+ and CD8+ clones expanded.

The gene calls are TRBV18 and TRBJ2-2; maybe TRBD2 (6 bases). The sequencing here drew on CD4+ or CD8+ T cells sorted from blood, taken in a trial of the OX40 agonist ivuxolimab. This clonotype was sampled from an adult with an advanced solid tumor such as melanoma, head and neck, liver or kidney cancer. The CDR3 reads CASSLRLDGELFF. The DNA for the CDR3 is TGTGCCAGCTCACTTAGACTAGACGGGGAGCTGTTTTTT.